The rows below give T cell receptor beta chains drawn from one sample of a study of technical replicates of blood from a few donors. The repertoire was sequenced with immunoSEQ multiplex PCR; TCRdb's copy has only in-frame clones and lacks some. This table holds about 66,000 clones, 88% found once. Specimen: PBMCs. These receptors were taken from a human donor in good health. Some clones in this sample may be carry-over from other donors' samples. The CDR3 runs from the conserved cysteine through the conserved F or W. Each record gives: V gene, D gene, clone size, J gene, CDR3 DNA, CDR3 protein. The D gene is left open where the match is weak. Some rows mark clone size as missing; the rest say once, few, many or name a class of expanded clone.

V gene: TRBV7-8; D gene: TRBD1; clone size: NA; J gene: TRBJ1-5; CDR3 DNA: TGTGCCAGCAGCGGACGAACAGGGGCCTATAGCAATCAGCCCCAGCATTTT; CDR3 protein: CASSGRTGAYSNQPQHF
V gene: TRBV14; D gene: TRBD2; clone size: NA; J gene: TRBJ2-5; CDR3 DNA: TGTGCCAGCAGCCAAGATTTGGTGAGGGGGCTAGCGGGAGAGATCCAAGAGACCCAGTACTTC; CDR3 protein: CASSQDLVRGLAGEIQETQYF
V gene: TRBV6-5; D gene: NA; clone size: NA; J gene: TRBJ2-7; CDR3 DNA: TGTGCCAGCAGCTTCAGGGGTAGGGGAACCTACGAGCAGTACTTC; CDR3 protein: CASSFRGRGTYEQYF
V gene: TRBV4-2; D gene: NA; clone size: NA; J gene: TRBJ1-2; CDR3 DNA: TGTGCCAGCAGCCCCGTTCGGGGAGCTAACTATGGCTACACCTTC; CDR3 protein: CASSPVRGANYGYTF
V gene: TRBV6-1; D gene: NA; clone size: NA; J gene: TRBJ2-2; CDR3 DNA: TGTGCCAGCAGTGCGCCCCAGGTTCGAGGGACCGGGGAGCTGTTTTTT; CDR3 protein: CASSAPQVRGTGELFF
V gene: TRBV14; D gene: TRBD2; clone size: NA; J gene: TRBJ2-1; CDR3 DNA: TGTGCCAGCAGTAAACAGAAAAGGACTAGCGGGCCCGGGTCCTACAATGAGCAGTTCTTC; CDR3 protein: CASSKQKRTSGPGSYNEQFF
V gene: TRBV5-1; D gene: NA; clone size: once; J gene: TRBJ2-3; CDR3 DNA: TGCGCCAGCAGCACGGAGGGGATGTTGACAGATACGCAGTATTTT; CDR3 protein: CASSTEGMLTDTQYF
V gene: TRBV11-2; D gene: TRBD1; clone size: NA; J gene: TRBJ1-2; CDR3 DNA: TGTGCCAGCAGCATCGGGACAGACCCAACTGCTGGCTACACCTTC; CDR3 protein: CASSIGTDPTAGYTF
V gene: TRBV5-1; D gene: NA; clone size: NA; J gene: TRBJ2-5; CDR3 DNA: TGCGCCAGCAGCACTCCAGGAGGACAAGAGACCCAGTACTTC; CDR3 protein: CASSTPGGQETQYF
V gene: TRBV5-1; D gene: TRBD1; clone size: NA; J gene: TRBJ2-1; CDR3 DNA: TGCGCCAGCTGGACAGGGACGCTTTTCAATGAGCAGTTCTTC; CDR3 protein: CASWTGTLFNEQFF
V gene: TRBV6-1; D gene: NA; clone size: NA; J gene: TRBJ2-7; CDR3 DNA: TGTGCCAGCAGCCTACAGGGAATCTACGAGCAGTACTTC; CDR3 protein: CASSLQGIYEQYF
V gene: TRBV19; D gene: TRBD2; clone size: NA; J gene: TRBJ2-1; CDR3 DNA: TGTGCCAGTAGTATGGGGCTAGCGGGAGTCAGGAATGAGCAGTTCTTC; CDR3 protein: CASSMGLAGVRNEQFF
V gene: TRBV4-3; D gene: TRBD2; clone size: once; J gene: TRBJ2-1; CDR3 DNA: TGCGCCAGCAGCCAACGCGGGAGTTGGAATGAGCAGTTCTTC; CDR3 protein: CASSQRGSWNEQFF
V gene: TRBV15; D gene: TRBD2; clone size: NA; J gene: TRBJ2-1; CDR3 DNA: TGTGCCACCAGCAGAACCGGACTAGCGGCTTACAATGAGCAGTTCTTC; CDR3 protein: CATSRTGLAAYNEQFF
V gene: TRBV7-3; D gene: NA; clone size: NA; J gene: TRBJ1-6; CDR3 DNA: TGTGCCAGCAGCTCGACCGGCGGTTCACCCCTCCACTTT; CDR3 protein: CASSSTGGSPLHF
V gene: TRBV7-9; D gene: NA; clone size: NA; J gene: TRBJ2-7; CDR3 DNA: TGTGCCAGCAACCCCGAGGAGATCTACGAGCAGTACTTC; CDR3 protein: CASNPEEIYEQYF
V gene: TRBV4-3; D gene: TRBD2; clone size: NA; J gene: TRBJ2-7; CDR3 DNA: TGCGCCAGCAGCCAAGATAGGCGGGAGAGCTACGAGCAGTACTTC; CDR3 protein: CASSQDRRESYEQYF
V gene: TRBV12-2; D gene: NA; clone size: NA; J gene: TRBJ2-7; CDR3 DNA: TGTGCAAGTCGCTCCTTAGCGACAGGGAACTACGAGCAGTACTTC; CDR3 protein: CASRSLATGNYEQYF
V gene: TRBV25-1; D gene: NA; clone size: NA; J gene: TRBJ2-5; CDR3 DNA: TGTGCCAGCAGTGACATGGGCTCCGCGGGGGAGACCCAGTACTTC; CDR3 protein: CASSDMGSAGETQYF
V gene: TRBV7-3; D gene: NA; clone size: few; J gene: TRBJ1-2; CDR3 DNA: TGTGCCAGCAGCCGGAGTTATGGCTACACCTTC; CDR3 protein: CASSRSYGYTF
V gene: TRBV15; D gene: NA; clone size: few; J gene: TRBJ1-1; CDR3 DNA: TGTGCCACCAGCAGGCGAGCCCTGAACACTGAAGCTTTCTTT; CDR3 protein: CATSRRALNTEAFF
V gene: TRBV5-1; D gene: TRBD2; clone size: NA; J gene: TRBJ2-1; CDR3 DNA: TGCGCCAGCAGCCCGGCTAGCGGGGGGCCAACGGATGAGCAGTTCTTC; CDR3 protein: CASSPASGGPTDEQFF
V gene: TRBV10-3; D gene: TRBD1; clone size: NA; J gene: TRBJ1-3; CDR3 DNA: TGTGCCATCAACAGGGGGAACGGAAACACCATATATTTT; CDR3 protein: CAINRGNGNTIYF
V gene: TRBV7-2; D gene: NA; clone size: NA; J gene: TRBJ2-2; CDR3 DNA: TGTGCCAGCAGGTTAAGGACTCTAATGAACACCGGGGAGCTGTTTTTT; CDR3 protein: CASRLRTLMNTGELFF
V gene: TRBV5-1; D gene: NA; clone size: NA; J gene: TRBJ2-7; CDR3 DNA: TGCGCCAGCAGCACGAGACAGGCTACCTACGAGCAGTACTTC; CDR3 protein: CASSTRQATYEQYF
V gene: TRBV5-1; D gene: NA; clone size: NA; J gene: TRBJ2-7; CDR3 DNA: TGCGCCAGCAGCTTGGGAGGCCCAGGGGGGAGTATACACTACGAGCAGTACTTC; CDR3 protein: CASSLGGPGGSIHYEQYF
V gene: TRBV4-1; D gene: NA; clone size: NA; J gene: TRBJ1-5; CDR3 DNA: TGCGCCAGCAGCCCACAGGAGGGGCGGAATCAGCCCCAGCATTTT; CDR3 protein: CASSPQEGRNQPQHF
V gene: TRBV19; D gene: TRBD2; clone size: NA; J gene: TRBJ2-5; CDR3 DNA: TGTGCCAGTAGTATATCCGGGGGGAGAGAGACCCAGTACTTC; CDR3 protein: CASSISGGRETQYF
V gene: TRBV2; D gene: NA; clone size: NA; J gene: TRBJ1-1; CDR3 DNA: TGTGCCAGCCCGGGGTTGAACACTGAAGCTTTCTTT; CDR3 protein: CASPGLNTEAFF
V gene: TRBV5-1; D gene: NA; clone size: NA; J gene: TRBJ1-2; CDR3 DNA: TGCGCCAGCAGCTTGCAATCAGGGTATGGCTACACCTTC; CDR3 protein: CASSLQSGYGYTF
V gene: TRBV7-2; D gene: NA; clone size: NA; J gene: TRBJ2-1; CDR3 DNA: TGTGCCAGCAGCTTGCTGTTGGACAGCAACTATGAGCAGTTCTTC; CDR3 protein: CASSLLLDSNYEQFF
V gene: TRBV7-2; D gene: TRBD2; clone size: NA; J gene: TRBJ2-1; CDR3 DNA: TGTGCCAGCAGCGCCCGACTAGCGGGAGGGCCCTATGAGCAGTTCTTC; CDR3 protein: CASSARLAGGPYEQFF
V gene: TRBV5-4; D gene: TRBD1; clone size: NA; J gene: TRBJ1-6; CDR3 DNA: TGTGCCAGCAGCTTCCCGGGACAGGGTGAGTCCCTCCACTTT; CDR3 protein: CASSFPGQGESLHF
V gene: TRBV5-1; D gene: NA; clone size: NA; J gene: TRBJ1-2; CDR3 DNA: TGCGCCAGCAGCCTCCCCTCACTAGGAGACTATGGCTACACCTTC; CDR3 protein: CASSLPSLGDYGYTF
V gene: TRBV7-3; D gene: NA; clone size: NA; J gene: TRBJ2-7; CDR3 DNA: TGTGCCAGCAGCCCCGTTGCGACAGCGCCCTACGAGCAGTACTTC; CDR3 protein: CASSPVATAPYEQYF
V gene: TRBV19; D gene: NA; clone size: NA; J gene: TRBJ1-1; CDR3 DNA: TGTGCCAGTAGTTTACAGGGTAAGAACACTGAAGCTTTCTTT; CDR3 protein: CASSLQGKNTEAFF
V gene: TRBV23-1; D gene: TRBD1; clone size: NA; J gene: TRBJ2-6; CDR3 DNA: TGCGCCAGCACCGGGACAGAACTAACTGGGGCCAACGTCCTGACTTTC; CDR3 protein: CASTGTELTGANVLTF
V gene: TRBV30; D gene: TRBD1; clone size: NA; J gene: TRBJ1-1; CDR3 DNA: TGTGCCTGGAGTCTCCCGGACAGGGCGGATACTGAAGCTTTCTTT; CDR3 protein: CAWSLPDRADTEAFF
V gene: TRBV6-6; D gene: NA; clone size: NA; J gene: TRBJ2-7; CDR3 DNA: TGTGCCAGCAGCGTAAGACAGACTTCCTACGAGCAGTACTTC; CDR3 protein: CASSVRQTSYEQYF
V gene: TRBV7-9; D gene: NA; clone size: NA; J gene: TRBJ2-2; CDR3 DNA: TGTGCCAGCAGCTGGGGTGGACTGGCCGGGGAGCTGTTTTTT; CDR3 protein: CASSWGGLAGELFF
V gene: TRBV19; D gene: NA; clone size: NA; J gene: TRBJ2-6; CDR3 DNA: TGTGCCAGTAGTCCTAACCCGATCCCTTACTCTGGGGCCAACGTCCTGACTTTC; CDR3 protein: CASSPNPIPYSGANVLTF
V gene: TRBV7-2; D gene: NA; clone size: NA; J gene: TRBJ2-3; CDR3 DNA: TGTGCCAGCAGCGCTATCAGACAAGATACGCAGTATTTT; CDR3 protein: CASSAIRQDTQYF
V gene: TRBV5-8; D gene: TRBD2; clone size: NA; J gene: TRBJ2-3; CDR3 DNA: TGTGCCAGCAGCCTAGATCGGGGGGGCACAGATACGCAGTATTTT; CDR3 protein: CASSLDRGGTDTQYF
V gene: TRBV15; D gene: TRBD2; clone size: NA; J gene: TRBJ2-7; CDR3 DNA: TGTGCCACCAGCAGAGTTGACACTAGCGGGACCGAGCAGTACTTC; CDR3 protein: CATSRVDTSGTEQYF
V gene: TRBV4-3; D gene: TRBD1; clone size: NA; J gene: TRBJ1-1; CDR3 DNA: TGCGCCAGCAGGAGACAGGGTATTACTGAAGCTTTCTTT; CDR3 protein: CASRRQGITEAFF
V gene: TRBV6-5; D gene: TRBD1; clone size: NA; J gene: TRBJ2-1; CDR3 DNA: TGTGCCAGCAGCGGACAGGGGTGGAATGAGCAGTTCTTC; CDR3 protein: CASSGQGWNEQFF